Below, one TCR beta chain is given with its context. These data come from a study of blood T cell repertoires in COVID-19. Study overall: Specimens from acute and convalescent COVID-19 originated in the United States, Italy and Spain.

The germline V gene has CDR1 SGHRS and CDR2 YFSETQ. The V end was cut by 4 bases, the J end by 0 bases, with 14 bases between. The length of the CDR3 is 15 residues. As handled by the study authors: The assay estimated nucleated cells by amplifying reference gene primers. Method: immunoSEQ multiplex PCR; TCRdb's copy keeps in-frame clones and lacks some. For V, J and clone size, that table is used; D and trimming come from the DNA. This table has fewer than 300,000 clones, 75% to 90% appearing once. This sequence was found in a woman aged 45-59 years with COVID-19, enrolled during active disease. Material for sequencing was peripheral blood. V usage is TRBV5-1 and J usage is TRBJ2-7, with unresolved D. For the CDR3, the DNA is TGCGCCAGCAGCCCAAAAGCGACCAGCTCCTACGAGCAGTACTTC. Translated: CASSPKATSSYEQYF.